This T cell receptor (beta chain) was found in a study of CD8 T cells in ankylosing spondylitis. Whole-study findings and limits: A number of the motif variants had already been described in reactive arthritis synovial fluid and blood. Peripheral blood samples showed relatively rare disease-linked clones, and these clones were CD8+. Seemingly characteristic of ankylosing spondylitis blood was a TCR beta motif consisting of under 10 highly homologous variants. Reported data indicate significant enrichment of disease-linked clones within matched ankylosing spondylitis synovial fluid.

Points on this clonotype: As yet, its antigen is unknown.

Quantitative 5'-RACE with molecular barcodes produced the TCR beta libraries. Each CDR3 protein is one row after TCRdb ran MiXCR on the 5' RACE reads. The sample lists about 540,000 distinct CDR3 sequences, roughly 13% occurring once. The CDR3 covers 17 residues. From germline, CDR1 is DFQATT and CDR2 SNEGSKA (reference sequence). V was shortened by 0 bases and J by 1 base, with 18 bases between the two germline ends. Material for sequencing was blood, either unsorted or a sorted T cell fraction (not recorded which). V usage is TRBV20-1 and J usage is TRBJ1-1; D gene ambiguous. The clonotype was recovered from a male donor with ankylosing spondylitis. The CDR3 sequence: CSARDEVGRYPNTEAFF. DNA for the CDR3: TGCAGTGCTAGAGATGAGGTAGGAAGGTATCCGAACACTGAAGCTTTCTTT.